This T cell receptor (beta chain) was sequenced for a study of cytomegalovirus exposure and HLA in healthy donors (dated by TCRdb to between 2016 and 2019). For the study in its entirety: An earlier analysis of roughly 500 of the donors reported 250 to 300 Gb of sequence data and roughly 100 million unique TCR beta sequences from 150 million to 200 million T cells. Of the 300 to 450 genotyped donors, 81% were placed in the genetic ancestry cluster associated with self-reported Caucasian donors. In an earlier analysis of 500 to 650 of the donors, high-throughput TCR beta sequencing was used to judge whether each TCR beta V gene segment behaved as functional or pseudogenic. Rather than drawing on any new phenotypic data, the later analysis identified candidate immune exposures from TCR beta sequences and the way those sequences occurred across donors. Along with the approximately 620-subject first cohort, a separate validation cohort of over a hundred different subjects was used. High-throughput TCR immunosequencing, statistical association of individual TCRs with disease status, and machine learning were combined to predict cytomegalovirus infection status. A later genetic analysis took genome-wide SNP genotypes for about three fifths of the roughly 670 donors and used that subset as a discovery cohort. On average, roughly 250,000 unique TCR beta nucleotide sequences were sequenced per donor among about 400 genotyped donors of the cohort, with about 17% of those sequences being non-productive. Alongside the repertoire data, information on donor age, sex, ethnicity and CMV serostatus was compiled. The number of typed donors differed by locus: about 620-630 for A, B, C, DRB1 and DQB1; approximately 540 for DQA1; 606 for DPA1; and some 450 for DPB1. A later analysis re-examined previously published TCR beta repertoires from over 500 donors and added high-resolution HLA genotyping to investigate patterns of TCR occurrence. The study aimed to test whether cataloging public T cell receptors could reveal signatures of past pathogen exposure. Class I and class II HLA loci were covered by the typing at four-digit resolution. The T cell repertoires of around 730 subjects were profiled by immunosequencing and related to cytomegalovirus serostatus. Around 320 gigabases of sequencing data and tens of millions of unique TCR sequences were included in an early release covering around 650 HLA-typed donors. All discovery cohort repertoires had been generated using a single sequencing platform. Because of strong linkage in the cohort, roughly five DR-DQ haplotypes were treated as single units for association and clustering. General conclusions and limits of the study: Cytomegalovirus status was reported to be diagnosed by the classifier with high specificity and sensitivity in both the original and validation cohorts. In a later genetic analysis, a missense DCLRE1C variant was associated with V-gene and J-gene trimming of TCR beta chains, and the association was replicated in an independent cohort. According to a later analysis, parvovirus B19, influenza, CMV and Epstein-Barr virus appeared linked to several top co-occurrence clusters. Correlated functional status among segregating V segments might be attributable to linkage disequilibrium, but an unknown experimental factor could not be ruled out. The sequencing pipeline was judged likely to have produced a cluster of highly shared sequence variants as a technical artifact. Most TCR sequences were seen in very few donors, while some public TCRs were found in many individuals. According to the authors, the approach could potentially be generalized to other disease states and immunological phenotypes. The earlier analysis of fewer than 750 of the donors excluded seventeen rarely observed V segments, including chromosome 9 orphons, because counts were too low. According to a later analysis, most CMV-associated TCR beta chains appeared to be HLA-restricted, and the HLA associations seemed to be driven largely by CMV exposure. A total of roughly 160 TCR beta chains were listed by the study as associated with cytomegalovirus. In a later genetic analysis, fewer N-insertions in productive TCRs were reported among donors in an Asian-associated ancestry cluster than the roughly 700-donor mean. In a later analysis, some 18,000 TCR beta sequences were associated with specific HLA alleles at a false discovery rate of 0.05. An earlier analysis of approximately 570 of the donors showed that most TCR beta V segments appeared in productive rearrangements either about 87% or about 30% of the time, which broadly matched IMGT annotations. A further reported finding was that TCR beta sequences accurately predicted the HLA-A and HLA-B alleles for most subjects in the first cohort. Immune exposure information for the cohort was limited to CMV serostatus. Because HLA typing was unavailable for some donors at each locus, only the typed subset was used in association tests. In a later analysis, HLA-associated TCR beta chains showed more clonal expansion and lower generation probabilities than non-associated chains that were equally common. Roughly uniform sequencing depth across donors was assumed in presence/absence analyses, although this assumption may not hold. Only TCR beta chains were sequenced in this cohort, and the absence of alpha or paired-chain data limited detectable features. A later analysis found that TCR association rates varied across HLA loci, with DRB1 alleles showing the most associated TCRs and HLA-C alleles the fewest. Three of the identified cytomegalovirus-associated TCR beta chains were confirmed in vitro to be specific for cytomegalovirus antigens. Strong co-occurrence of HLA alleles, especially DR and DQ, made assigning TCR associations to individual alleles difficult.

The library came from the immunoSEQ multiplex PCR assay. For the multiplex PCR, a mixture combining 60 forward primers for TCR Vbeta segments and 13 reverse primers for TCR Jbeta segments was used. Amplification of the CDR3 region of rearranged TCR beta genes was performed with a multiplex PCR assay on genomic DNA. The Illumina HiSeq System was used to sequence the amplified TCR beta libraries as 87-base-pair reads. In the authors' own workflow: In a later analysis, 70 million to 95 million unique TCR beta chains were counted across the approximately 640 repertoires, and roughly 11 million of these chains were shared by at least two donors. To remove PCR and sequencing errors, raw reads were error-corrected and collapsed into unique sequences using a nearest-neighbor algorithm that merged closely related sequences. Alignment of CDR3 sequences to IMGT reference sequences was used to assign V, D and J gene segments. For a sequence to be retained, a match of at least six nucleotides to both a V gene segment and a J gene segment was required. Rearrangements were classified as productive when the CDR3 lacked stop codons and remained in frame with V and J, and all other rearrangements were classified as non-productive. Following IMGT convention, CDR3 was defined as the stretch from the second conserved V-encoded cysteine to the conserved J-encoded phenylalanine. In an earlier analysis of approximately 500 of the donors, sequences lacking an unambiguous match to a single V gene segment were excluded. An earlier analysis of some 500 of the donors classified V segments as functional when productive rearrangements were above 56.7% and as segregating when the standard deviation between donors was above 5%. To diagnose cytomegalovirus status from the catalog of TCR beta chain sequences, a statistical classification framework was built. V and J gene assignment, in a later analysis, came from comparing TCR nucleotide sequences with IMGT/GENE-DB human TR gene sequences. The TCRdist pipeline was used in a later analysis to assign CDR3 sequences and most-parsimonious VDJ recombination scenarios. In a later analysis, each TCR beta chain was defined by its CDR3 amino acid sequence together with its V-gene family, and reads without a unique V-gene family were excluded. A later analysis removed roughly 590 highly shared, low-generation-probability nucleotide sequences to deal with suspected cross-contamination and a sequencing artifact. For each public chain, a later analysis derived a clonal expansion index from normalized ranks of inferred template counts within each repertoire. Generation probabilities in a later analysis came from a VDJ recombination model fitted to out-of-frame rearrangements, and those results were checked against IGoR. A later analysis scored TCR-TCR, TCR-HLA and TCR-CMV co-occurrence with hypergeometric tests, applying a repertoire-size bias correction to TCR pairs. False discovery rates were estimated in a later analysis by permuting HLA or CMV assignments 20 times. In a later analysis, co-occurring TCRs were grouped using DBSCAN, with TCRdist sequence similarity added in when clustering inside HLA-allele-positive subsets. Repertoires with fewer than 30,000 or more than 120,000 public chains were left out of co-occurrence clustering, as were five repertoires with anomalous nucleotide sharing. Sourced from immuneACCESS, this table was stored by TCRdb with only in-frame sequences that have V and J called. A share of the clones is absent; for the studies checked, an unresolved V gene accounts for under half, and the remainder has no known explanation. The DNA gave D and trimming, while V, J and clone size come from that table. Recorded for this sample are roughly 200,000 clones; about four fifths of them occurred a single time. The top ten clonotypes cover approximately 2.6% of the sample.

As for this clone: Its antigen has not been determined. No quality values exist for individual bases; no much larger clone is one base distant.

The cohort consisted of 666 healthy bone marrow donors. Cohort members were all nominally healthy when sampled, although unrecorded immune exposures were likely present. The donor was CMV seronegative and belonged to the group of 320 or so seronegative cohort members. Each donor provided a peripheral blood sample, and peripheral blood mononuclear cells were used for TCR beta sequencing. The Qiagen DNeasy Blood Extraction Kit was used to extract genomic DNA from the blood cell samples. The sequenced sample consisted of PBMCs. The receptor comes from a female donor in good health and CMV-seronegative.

The nucleotides are TGTGCCAGCAGTTACTTAATCACAGGGGTAACTGAAGCTTTCTTT. It codes for CASSYLITGVTEAFF. In this chain, TRBV6-5 is recombined with TRBJ1-1; the junction holds 7 bases that match TRBD1. The germline V and J ends show losses of 1 base and 5 bases respectively, and no gene match explains 7 bases of the junction. Taken from the germline V gene, the CDR1 and CDR2 loops are MNHEY and SVGAGI. The CDR3 runs 15 residues from the cysteine to the phenylalanine. Of the read, only the CDR3 DNA is kept; its 45 bases are in frame from base 1.